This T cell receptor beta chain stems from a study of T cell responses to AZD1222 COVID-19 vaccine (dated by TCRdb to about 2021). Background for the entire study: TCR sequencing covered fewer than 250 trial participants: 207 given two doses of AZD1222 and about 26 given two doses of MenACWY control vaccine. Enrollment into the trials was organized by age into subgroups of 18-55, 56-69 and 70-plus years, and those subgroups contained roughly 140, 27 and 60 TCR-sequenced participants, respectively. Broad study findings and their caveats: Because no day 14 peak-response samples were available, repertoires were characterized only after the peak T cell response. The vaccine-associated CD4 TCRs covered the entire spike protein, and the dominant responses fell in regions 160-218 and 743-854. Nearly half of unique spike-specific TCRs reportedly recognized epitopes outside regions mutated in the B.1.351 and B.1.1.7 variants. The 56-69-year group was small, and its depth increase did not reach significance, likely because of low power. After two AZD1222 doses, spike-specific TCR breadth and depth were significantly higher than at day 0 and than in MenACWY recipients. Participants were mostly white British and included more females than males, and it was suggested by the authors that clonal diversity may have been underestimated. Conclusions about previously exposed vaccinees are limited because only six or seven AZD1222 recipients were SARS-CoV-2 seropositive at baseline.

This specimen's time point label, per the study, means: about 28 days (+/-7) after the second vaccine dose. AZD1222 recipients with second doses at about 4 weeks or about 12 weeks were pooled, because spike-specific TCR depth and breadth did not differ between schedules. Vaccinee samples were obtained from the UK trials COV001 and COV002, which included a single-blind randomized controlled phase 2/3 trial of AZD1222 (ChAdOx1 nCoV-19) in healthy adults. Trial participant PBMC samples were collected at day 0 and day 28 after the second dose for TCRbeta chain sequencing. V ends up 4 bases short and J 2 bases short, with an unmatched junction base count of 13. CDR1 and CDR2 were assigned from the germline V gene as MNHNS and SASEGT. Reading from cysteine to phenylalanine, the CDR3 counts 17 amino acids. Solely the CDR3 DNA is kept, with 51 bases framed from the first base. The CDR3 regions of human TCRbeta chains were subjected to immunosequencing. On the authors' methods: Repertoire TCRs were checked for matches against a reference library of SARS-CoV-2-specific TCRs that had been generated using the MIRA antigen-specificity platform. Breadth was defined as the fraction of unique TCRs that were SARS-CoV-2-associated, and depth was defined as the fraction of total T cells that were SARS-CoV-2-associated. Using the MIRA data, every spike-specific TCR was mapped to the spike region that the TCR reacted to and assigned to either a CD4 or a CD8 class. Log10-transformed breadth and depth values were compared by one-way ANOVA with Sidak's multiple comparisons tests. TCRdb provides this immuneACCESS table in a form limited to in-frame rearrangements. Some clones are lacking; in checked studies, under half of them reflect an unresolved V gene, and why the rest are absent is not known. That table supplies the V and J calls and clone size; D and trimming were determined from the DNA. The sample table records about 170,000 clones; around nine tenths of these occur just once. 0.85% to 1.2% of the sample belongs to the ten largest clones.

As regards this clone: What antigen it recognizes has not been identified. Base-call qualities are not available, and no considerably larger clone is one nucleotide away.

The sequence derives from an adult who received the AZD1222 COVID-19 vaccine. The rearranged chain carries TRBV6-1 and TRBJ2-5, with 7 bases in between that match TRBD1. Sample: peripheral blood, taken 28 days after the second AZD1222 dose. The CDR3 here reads CASSVNPQQGLQETQYF. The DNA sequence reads TGTGCCAGCAGTGTTAACCCCCAACAGGGGCTTCAAGAGACCCAGTACTTC.